The sequence of this T cell receptor beta chain was determined in a study of T cell changes during pregnancy in multiple sclerosis. This CDR3 has 16 residues. V lost 1 base and J 3 bases, leaving 15 bases between the germline ends. CDR1 SGHTA and CDR2 FQGTGA come from the germline V gene. Sequencing was performed with immunoSEQ multiplex PCR; in TCRdb, only in-frame clones are kept and a portion is missing. The sample has under 65,000 clones; just over 90% are singletons. Here the sequenced sample was CD8+ T cells from peripheral blood mononuclear cells, taken in the second trimester of pregnancy. The source of this sequence is a female donor with multiple sclerosis, enrolled in a pregnancy study. This sequence joins TRBV7-3 and TRBJ1-1; the D gene is possibly TRBD1 (5 bases). The chain's CDR3 is CASSLKGRGGDTEAFF. The CDR3 nucleotides are TGTGCCAGCAGCTTAAAGGGCAGAGGAGGGGACACTGAAGCTTTCTTT.